This T cell receptor (beta chain) is from a study of persistence of HIV-infected CD4 T cells. Study-wide context: A median of roughly 8 years of suppressive ART preceded sampling. General study points: TCRbeta richness was lower in CMV- and Gag-responding cells than in anti-CD3/anti-CD28-responding cells. Within sorted populations, more oligoclonal TCRs accompanied more oligoclonal proviruses.

Germline CDR1 is SGDLS and CDR2 is YYNGEE. V lost 4 bases to trimming and J lost 2 bases, with 15 bases between them. CDR3 length equals 15 residues. The immunoSEQ assay was version 4, run in survey mode. Sequencing used immunoSEQ multiplex PCR; TCRdb keeps in-frame clones, though not all of them. The sample consists of 38,000 or so clones, around 85% of them appearing once. Overlapping HIV-1 Gag 15-mer peptides at about 1 ug per peptide per mL were used. Sorted nonresponding memory CD4+ T cells were CD40L-negative, CD69-negative, CD45RO-high. Before stimulation, PBMCs underwent CD8+ T cell depletion. Worth noting for this clone: What it binds is unknown.

The sequence was obtained from an adult with HIV. The donor label of this sample is uncertain. Sequenced material: cultured CD4+ T cells from PBMCs, taken from a patient who received antiretroviral therapy. The rearrangement joins TRBV9 to TRBJ1-1, with D possibly matching TRBD1 (5 bases). The chain's CDR3 is CASSFRRDGNTEAFF. The CDR3 DNA sequence: TGTGCCAGCAGCTTTCGGCGGGACGGAAACACTGAAGCTTTCTTT.